This T cell receptor beta chain is drawn from a study of naive and memory T cell subsets. The germline V gene encodes CDR1 SGDLS and CDR2 YYNGEE. The V gene end was trimmed by 4 bases and the J gene end by 10 bases; junction bases not matched to a gene: 10. CDR3 length: 14 amino acids. An oligonucleotide containing a UMI was ligated to the 3' end of TCR cDNA. The SP2 primer and nested alpha and beta constant region primers amplified ligated cDNA in four rounds. Using its own MiXCR run on the 5' RACE reads, TCRdb lists one record per CDR3 protein. The table has roughly 56,000 distinct CDR3 sequences, around 7.3% seen once. In this sample, this clonotype turned up many times.

The rearrangement links TRBV9 to TRBJ1-4; 7 bases agree with TRBD1. The TCR was taken from a male donor in good health. The CDR3 is CASSPRQGGVKLFF. The DNA for the CDR3 is TGTGCCAGCAGCCCCCGACAGGGTGGGGTAAAACTGTTTTTT.